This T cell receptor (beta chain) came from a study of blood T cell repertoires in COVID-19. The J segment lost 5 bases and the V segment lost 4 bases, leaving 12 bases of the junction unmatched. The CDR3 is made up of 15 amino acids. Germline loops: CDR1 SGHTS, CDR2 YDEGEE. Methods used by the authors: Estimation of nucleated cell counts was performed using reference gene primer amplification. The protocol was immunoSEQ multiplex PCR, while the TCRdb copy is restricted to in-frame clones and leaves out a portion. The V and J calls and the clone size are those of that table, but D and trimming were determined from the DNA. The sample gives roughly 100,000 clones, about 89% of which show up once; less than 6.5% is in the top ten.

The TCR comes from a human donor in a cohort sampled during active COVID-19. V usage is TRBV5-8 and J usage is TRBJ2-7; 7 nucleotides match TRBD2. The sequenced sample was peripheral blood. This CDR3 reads CASSPYGGETDEQYF. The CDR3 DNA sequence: TGTGCCAGCAGCCCTTATGGGGGGGAAACGGACGAGCAGTACTTC.